The 21 T cell receptor beta chains listed next were all sequenced from one sample in a study of post-analysis software for immune sequencing data. General observations from the study: TRBV5-6, TRBV5-1 and TRBV20-1 were among several TRBV segments more frequent in patients than controls.

Unique molecular identifiers were present in the TCR beta cDNA libraries. Each CDR3 protein gets one entry after TCRdb re-called the PCR reads with MiXCR. The table records some 700,000 distinct CDR3 sequences, approximately 60% of them present only once. Their antigens are not known. Sequenced: blood. The source of these receptors is a girl aged 2 to 9 with multiple sclerosis.

The V call is TRBV27, the J call TRBJ2-1; D possibly corresponds to TRBD1 (6 bases). Trimming stripped 5 bases from V and 3 bases from J, with 14 bases between. CDR1 MNHEY and CDR2 SMNVEV come from the germline V gene (reference sequence). The CDR3 covers 15 residues. The CDR3, as DNA: TGTGCCAGCAGTACCCAGGGGCCGGGCTACAATGAGCAGTTCTTC. This sequence encodes CASSTQGPGYNEQFF.

V is TRBV6-5 and J is TRBJ2-1, with 8 positions matching TRBD2. J gave up 7 bases and V 11 bases, and 16 bases lay outside the gene matches. There are 15 residues in the CDR3. The germline V gene has CDR1 MNHEY and CDR2 SVGAGI. In nucleotides, the CDR3 is TGTGCCTCCTATGGCGGGACTAGAGGGCGAAATGAGCAGTTCTTC. Translating gives CASYGGTRGRNEQFF.

This chain connects TRBV5-1 to TRBJ1-4, with D maybe TRBD1 (5 bases). The germline V gene has CDR1 SGHRS and CDR2 YFSETQ. V was cut by 1 base and J by 0 bases, with 13 bases left in between. This CDR3 has 17 amino acids. The CDR3 nucleotides are TGCGCCAGCAGCTTGAATAGGGGCCCCACAACTAATGAAAAACTGTTTTTT. Protein sequence: CASSLNRGPTTNEKLFF.

The V call is TRBV10-3, the J call TRBJ1-2; D is uncertain. Germline V gene sequence: CDR1 ENHRY, CDR2 SYGVKD. V was trimmed by 4 bases and J by 6 bases, leaving 18 bases between them. The CDR3 totals 15 residues. The CDR3 protein is CAISARGIPMDGYTF. CDR3 in DNA: TGTGCCATCAGTGCACGCGGGATCCCTATGGATGGCTACACCTTC.

The chain links TRBV25-1 to TRBJ2-5; 9 bases fit TRBD1. J was trimmed by 5 bases and V by 3 bases; bases with no gene match: 7. Germline CDR1 and CDR2: MGHDK and SYGVNS. CDR3 length: 15 amino acids. CDR3 amino acids: CASSEATGGLETQYF. The CDR3 DNA follows: TGTGCCAGCAGTGAGGCCACAGGGGGCCTGGAGACCCAGTACTTC.

V usage is TRBV12-3 or TRBV12-4 and J usage is TRBJ1-2; unclear D gene. The V and J ends lost 2 bases and 4 bases respectively, with 8 bases between them. This CDR3 comprises 13 residues. The CDR3 spells CASSLLGGYGYTF. The DNA of the CDR3 is TGTGCCAGCAGTTTACTGGGCGGCTATGGCTACACCTTC.

This clonotype was observed a handful of times. The chain joins TRBV5-1 to TRBJ2-1, with 8 bases fitting TRBD2. The trim removed 0 bases at V and 9 bases at J, leaving 5 bases unmatched. The CDR3 runs to 14 residues. Germline values: CDR1 SGHRS, CDR2 YFSETQ. In DNA, the CDR3 is TGCGCCAGCAGCTTGGGGGGACTAGATGCTGAGCAGTTCTTC. This encodes CASSLGGLDAEQFF.

This clonotype was observed a few times. The genes are TRBV20-1 and TRBJ2-7; 8 bases agree with TRBD1. Germline V gene data show CDR1 as DFQATT and CDR2 as SNEGSKA (reference sequence). The CDR3 covers 13 residues. The V gene end was trimmed by 5 bases and the J gene end by 1 base; junction bases not matched to a gene: 4. The CDR3 spells CSADGQGSYEQYF. The CDR3 coding sequence is TGCAGTGCTGACGGACAGGGTTCCTACGAGCAGTACTTC.

V and J are TRBV5-1 and TRBJ2-1, with D perhaps TRBD2 (6 bases). Germline-derived CDR1 and CDR2 are SGHRS and YFSETQ. The CDR3 spans 14 residues. The V gene lost 0 bases and the J gene lost 10 bases, with 14 bases spanning the gap. CDR3 in DNA: TGCGCCAGCAGCTTGGGGGCTAGCGCAGGGGAGCAGTTCTTC. This gives the protein CASSLGASAGEQFF.

The V gene is TRBV12-3 or TRBV12-4, the J gene TRBJ2-7; TRBD1 might be the D (6 bases). V lost 3 bases and J 0 bases, leaving 15 bases between the germline ends. The CDR3 length is 16 residues. The chain's CDR3 is CASSFAQGLPSYEQYF. For the CDR3, the DNA is TGTGCCAGCAGTTTTGCCCAGGGGCTCCCCTCCTACGAGCAGTACTTC.

This clonotype was seen more than once but under ten times. This sequence joins TRBV12-3 or TRBV12-4 and TRBJ1-2; TRBD1 aligns across 7 bases. V dropped 0 bases and J dropped 4; count of bases not matched to a gene: 2. The CDR3 has 14 residues. The CDR3 loop reads CASSLAGGSYGYTF. The CDR3 region has the DNA TGTGCCAGCAGTTTAGCAGGGGGCAGCTATGGCTACACCTTC.

Regarding this clonotype: This could be a read error, since a much larger clone is one nucleotide away. V usage is TRBV3-1 and J usage is TRBJ2-7; D is undetermined. Per germline, CDR1 LGHDT and CDR2 YNNKEL (reference sequence). CDR3 size: 11 residues. Trimming removed 1 base at V and 4 bases at J, with 2 bases between. The CDR3 spells CASSQVYEQYF. The CDR3 nucleotides are TGTGCCAGCAGCCAAGTGTACGAGCAGTACTTC.

This rearrangement joins TRBV4-2 to TRBJ1-1; maybe TRBD1 (5 bases). The CDR3 is 18 residues long. Looked up from germline, CDR1 is LGHNA and CDR2 is YNFKEQ. Between the trimmed V and J ends, which lost 0 bases and 1 base, there was a span of 18 bases. The CDR3 DNA is TGTGCCAGCAGCCAAGAGATGGGAGGGGCGAGATCGAACACTGAAGCTTTCTTT. Translated: CASSQEMGGARSNTEAFF.

The rearrangement joins TRBV6-5 to TRBJ2-5, with 13 nucleotides matching TRBD2. CDR3 length: 17 residues. Trimming took 6 bases from V and 5 from J; bases not matched to a gene: 12. CDR1 and CDR2 from the germline V gene are MNHEY and SVGAGI. Here the CDR3 DNA reads TGTGCCAGCAGCTTACCTTCGGGACTAGCGGGGACTGAGACCCAGTACTTC. This codes for CASSLPSGLAGTETQYF.

This clonotype was recorded once. This sequence joins TRBV12-3 or TRBV12-4 and TRBJ1-1; 8 positions match TRBD1. Unmatched junction bases numbered 11, after V lost 5 bases and J lost 0 bases. The CDR3 sequence is 17 residues long. As DNA, the CDR3 is TGTGCCAGCAGTCGAGGGACAGGAGGTTCCATGAACACTGAAGCTTTCTTT. Protein: CASSRGTGGSMNTEAFF.

The chain uses TRBV24-1 and TRBJ2-1; D is uncertain. This CDR3 is built from 12 residues. V lost 4 bases and J 6 bases, leaving 6 bases between the germline ends. Germline V gene data show CDR1 as KGHDR and CDR2 as SFDVKD. The DNA for the CDR3 is TGTGCCACCAGTGACAGGAGCAATGAGCAGTTCTTC. This translates into CATSDRSNEQFF.

The CDR3 sequence is CASSFSATNYGYTF. The CDR3 nucleotides are TGTGCCAGCAGTTTCTCAGCAACCAACTATGGCTACACCTTC. The chain joins TRBV2 to TRBJ1-2, with D uncertain. The CDR3 is 14 residues long. The germline V and J ends were trimmed by 5 bases and 2 bases, with 12 bases remaining between them. Germline CDR1 SNHLY, CDR2 FYNNEI. Combining the CDR3 with reference TRBV2 and TRBJ1-2 gives the whole variable domain EPEVTQTPSHQVTQMGQEVILRCVPISNHLYFYWYRQILGQKVEFLVSFYNNEISEKSEIFDDQFSVERPDGSNFTLKIRSTKLEDSAMYFCASSFSATNYGYTFGSGTRLTVV.

In its sample, this clonotype was seen a few times. The chain employs TRBV5-6 and TRBJ2-7; a possible D gene is TRBD2 (5 bases). CDR3 length equals 12 residues. The ends were cut back, 4 bases at V and 6 bases at J, with 11 bases in the middle. From germline, CDR1 is SGHDT and CDR2 YYEEEE. CDR3 DNA: TGTGCCAGCAGCGCCGGACTCGCCGAGCAGTACTTC. It yields the protein CASSAGLAEQYF.

The J gene is TRBJ2-7, the V gene TRBV29-1; 7 nucleotides agree with TRBD1. Looked up from germline, CDR1 is SQVTM and CDR2 is ANQGSEA. The ends lost 4 bases at V and 3 bases at J; junction bases unmatched: 3. The CDR3 sequence is 12 residues long. DNA for the CDR3: TGCAGCGTTGTGACAGGGAGCTACGAGCAGTACGTC. Translating it yields CSVVTGSYEQYV.

The J gene is TRBJ2-1, the V gene TRBV7-2; no clear D. CDR3 length equals 16 residues. Trimming removed 1 base from V and 6 bases from J, with 16 bases in between. Germline CDR1 reads SGHTA; CDR2 reads FQGNSA. The CDR3 DNA reads TGTGCCAGCAGCTTAGGGCCCGCGTTGGAGATCAATGAGCAGTTCTTC. It is translated as CASSLGPALEINEQFF. The complete variable domain, with remaining parts taken from reference TRBV7-2 and TRBJ2-1, reads GAGVSQSPSNKVTEKGKDVELRCDPISGHTALYWYRQSLGQGLEFLIYFQGNSAPDKSGLPSDRFSAERTGGSVSTLTIQRTQQEDSAVYLCASSLGPALEINEQFFGPGTRLTVL.

The chain recombines TRBV6-5 with TRBJ2-1, with D unresolved. V lost 4 bases to trimming and J lost 6 bases, with 13 bases between them. This CDR3 is built from 14 residues. Germline V CDR1 and CDR2: MNHEY, SVGAGI. The CDR3 DNA reads as TGTGCCAGCAGTTTACAGTGGAGAGGCAATGAGCAGTTCTTC. This gives the protein CASSLQWRGNEQFF.